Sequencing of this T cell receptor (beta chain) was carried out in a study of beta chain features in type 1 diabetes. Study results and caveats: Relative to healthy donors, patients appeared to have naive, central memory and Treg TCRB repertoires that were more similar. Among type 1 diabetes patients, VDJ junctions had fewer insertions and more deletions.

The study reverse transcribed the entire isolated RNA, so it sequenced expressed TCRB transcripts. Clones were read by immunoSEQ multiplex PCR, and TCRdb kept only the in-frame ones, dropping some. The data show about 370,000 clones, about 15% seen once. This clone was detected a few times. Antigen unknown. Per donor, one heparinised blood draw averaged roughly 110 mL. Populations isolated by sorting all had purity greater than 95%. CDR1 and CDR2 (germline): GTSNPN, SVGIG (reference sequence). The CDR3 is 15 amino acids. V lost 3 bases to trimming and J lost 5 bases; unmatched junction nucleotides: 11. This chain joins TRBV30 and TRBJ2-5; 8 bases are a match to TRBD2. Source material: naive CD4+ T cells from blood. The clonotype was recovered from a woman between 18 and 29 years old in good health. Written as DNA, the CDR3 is TGTGCCTGGAGAGGGACTAGGCTAATCTCTGAGACCCAGTACTTC. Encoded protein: CAWRGTRLISETQYF.